This TCR beta chain was identified in a study of blood T cell repertoires in COVID-19. On the study more broadly: The origin of the acute and convalescent COVID-19 samples was the United States, Italy and Spain. PBMCs, B-cell-depleted T cells, or T cells were the source of the cDNA or gDNA that made up the material.

Per the study methods: Estimation of nucleated cell counts relied on the amplification of reference gene primers. Sequencing used immunoSEQ multiplex PCR; TCRdb keeps in-frame clones, though not all of them. V, J and clone size derive from that table, while D and trimming were established from the DNA sequence. The repertoire holds over 200,000 clones, with roughly 90% as singletons. The CDR3 extends over 15 amino acids. Looked up from germline, CDR1 is LNHDA and CDR2 is SQIVND (reference sequence). Trimming removed 3 bases from V and 3 bases from J; junction bases left unmatched: 4. The sample comprised peripheral blood. The sequence was obtained from a woman under 40 with acute or convalescent COVID-19. This sequence joins TRBV19 and TRBJ2-7; 11 nucleotides agree with TRBD1. The CDR3 region is CASSMGDRGVYEQYF. The CDR3 coding sequence is TGTGCCAGTAGTATGGGGGACAGGGGGGTCTACGAGCAGTACTTC. The full variable domain, with the rest looked up from reference TRBV19 and TRBJ2-7, is DGGITQSPKYLFRKEGQNVTLSCEQNLNHDAMYWYRQDPGQGLRLIYYSQIVNDFQKGDIAEGYSVSREKKESFPLTVTSAQKNPTAFYLCASSMGDRGVYEQYFGPGTRLTVT.